This record covers a single T cell receptor beta chain. Data came from immunoSEQ multiplex PCR; TCRdb stores just in-frame clones and leaves some out. The sample has 300,000 to 450,000 clones; over 65% are singletons. This sample stems from a study of blood T cell repertoires in COVID-19. The sequenced material came from peripheral blood. This receptor was obtained from a human donor with acute or convalescent COVID-19. The donor label of this sample is uncertain.

CDR3 in DNA: TGTGCCAGCGGCCCGCTTAAAGGGGGTTTCTACGAGCAGTACTTC. Protein: CASGPLKGGFYEQYF. The V call is TRBV6-5, the J call TRBJ2-7; the D gene is possibly TRBD1 (6 bases). The CDR3 covers 15 residues. Germline CDR1 reads MNHEY; CDR2 reads SVGAGI. Trimming removed 8 bases from V and 3 bases from J, with 20 bases in between.